This TCR beta chain was obtained from a study of Graves' ophthalmopathy and Graves' hyperthyroidism. Study information: Blood was drawn at initial diagnosis, before any treatment. Findings and caveats of the study: In separating ophthalmopathy from stable hyperthyroidism, a 13-signature model achieved 85% to 90% sensitivity and 81.08% specificity.

This clonotype was picked up many times. Its specificity is not known. All donors with ophthalmopathy were recorded as having moderate-to-severe activity, CAS ≥3, NOSPECS ≥4 and a duration under 3 months. PBMCs were obtained from 9 to 10 ml of fresh peripheral blood. CDR1 SNHLY and CDR2 FYNNEI come from the germline V gene. The CDR3 length is 11 residues. The ends were cut back, 4 bases at V and 5 bases at J, with 3 bases in the middle. Amplification of the TCR beta CDR3 regions used RNA transcripts (as template). An opening RT-PCR round employed HTBI primers and preceded a second-round multiplex PCR. TCRdb analysed the multiplex PCR reads with MiXCR anew, one entry per CDR3 protein. Among 740,000 or so distinct CDR3 sequences, 40% were seen once, and the ten largest hold about 40%.

Sequencing input: peripheral blood. This sequence originates from an adult man with Graves' ophthalmopathy. This chain connects TRBV2 to TRBJ1-5; D ambiguous. The CDR3 spells CASSADQPQHF. The DNA for the CDR3 is TGTGCCAGCAGTGCGGATCAGCCCCAGCATTTT.